This passage covers 8 T cell receptor beta chains from one sample sequenced in a study of cytomegalovirus exposure and HLA in healthy donors. The PCR used 60 Vbeta and 13 Jbeta primers. Libraries were prepared by immunoSEQ multiplex PCR; TCRdb keeps only in-frame clonotypes and omits some of them. There are roughly 130,000 clones in the sample; roughly two thirds occur only once, and around 1.6% lies in the top ten. Source material: PBMCs. The receptors here all came from a man aged 30 to 45 in good health and CMV-seropositive.

On this clone itself: This likely comes from a read error, as the CDR3 has no conserved phenylalanine or tryptophan at its end. The chain recombines TRBV30 with TRBJ1-2; tentative D call: TRBD1 (6 bases). Trimming removed 3 bases from V and 4 bases from J, with 21 bases in between. From germline, CDR1 is GTSNPN and CDR2 SVGIG (reference sequence). The CDR3 runs to 16 residues. The CDR3 bases are TGTGCCTGGAGCGCCACCCAAACAGGGCTAGTCTATGGCTACACCCTC. It yields the protein CAWSATQTGLVYGYTL.

This clone has a handful of counts. This chain connects TRBV29-1 to TRBJ1-1, with a weak D call TRBD1 (5 bases). Germline V gene data show CDR1 as SQVTM and CDR2 as ANQGSEA. The V end lost 3 bases, the J end lost 8 bases, and 10 bases lay between the germline ends. The CDR3 has 11 residues. CDR3 sequence (DNA): TGCAGCGTTGACAGGGTCACCGAAGCTTTCTTT. This translates into CSVDRVTEAFF.

V is TRBV5-6 and J is TRBJ2-7, with TRBD2 matching 11 bases. The CDR3 is made up of 15 amino acids. Looked up from germline, CDR1 is SGHDT and CDR2 is YYEEEE. The V and J ends lost 4 bases and 3 bases, in that order; junction bases with no gene match: 6. The DNA for the CDR3 is TGTGCCAGCAGCCTAGGGACTAGCGGATACTACGAGCAGTACTTC. It encodes CASSLGTSGYYEQYF.

The J gene is TRBJ1-3, the V gene TRBV19, with D perhaps matching TRBD1 (6 bases). The CDR3 sequence is 16 residues long. Trimming shortened V by 7 bases and J by 4 bases, and 20 bases separated the two germline ends. The germline V gene has CDR1 LNHDA and CDR2 SQIVND (reference sequence). The CDR3 DNA sequence: TGTGCCAGTAAGCCCCAGGGGAAGGGGCCCGGAAACACCATATATTTT. This sequence encodes CASKPQGKGPGNTIYF.

This clone was detected once. The genes are TRBV7-8 and TRBJ1-2, with unresolved D. Germline CDR1 and CDR2: SGHVS and FQNEAQ. Trimming left V 1 base short and J 8 bases short, with 20 bases between. CDR3 size: 16 residues. This CDR3 is CASSLDGGPVAKGYTF. The CDR3 nucleotides read TGTGCCAGCAGCTTAGACGGCGGCCCGGTAGCTAAAGGCTACACCTTC.

V and J are TRBV10-1 and TRBJ1-5; D not certain. There are 16 residues in the CDR3. Germline V gives CDR1 WNHNN, CDR2 SYGVQD (reference sequence). The germline V and J ends were trimmed by 11 bases and 6 bases, with 26 bases remaining between them. CDR3 in amino acids: CADTVPHMGSSQPQHF. The CDR3 nucleotides read TGCGCCGATACAGTCCCCCATATGGGCAGTAGTCAGCCCCAGCATTTT.

J is TRBJ2-5 and V is TRBV7-8; tentative D call: TRBD2 (6 bases). This CDR3 comprises 16 residues. Germline V gene data show CDR1 as SGHVS and CDR2 as FQNEAQ. V lost 7 bases to trimming and J lost 0 bases, with 18 bases between them. The CDR3 sequence is CASNLPGLPNQETQYF. The DNA of the CDR3 is TGTGCCAGCAACCTCCCGGGACTCCCAAACCAAGAGACCCAGTACTTC.

The chain links TRBV6-1 to TRBJ1-1, with 8 positions matching TRBD1. The junction had 5 bases not matched to a gene; V was cut back by 7 bases and J by 1 base. The CDR3 totals 14 residues. In germline, CDR1 is MNHNS, CDR2 SASEGT. For the CDR3, the DNA is TGTGCCAGCACTGTAGGACAGGGGAACACTGAAGCTTTCTTT. Translated: CASTVGQGNTEAFF.